These T cell receptor beta chains were read from a single sample in a study of blood T cell repertoires in COVID-19. Some clones are missing from TCRdb's copy, which holds only in-frame ones; the method was immunoSEQ multiplex PCR. The profile shows about 260,000 clones, approximately 92% of them singletons. The sequencing input was PBMCs or T cells enriched from blood (not recorded which). These receptors all come from a woman aged 18-29 years who had recovered from COVID-19. Each CDR3 is given with its conserved first and last residue. The D gene is left open where the match is weak. Size is omitted from some rows. Given values are once, few, many or a class for expanded clones.

d_call	v_call	clone_size	j_call	cdr3_aa
-	TRBV5-1	few	TRBJ1-1	CASSLGLARGNTEAFF
-	TRBV19	-	TRBJ1-5	CASVGGGLVSNQPQHF
-	TRBV9	once	TRBJ1-2	CASSVVGGDSLGYTF
TRBD1	TRBV9	-	TRBJ2-3	CASSVVAGGSGPDTQYF
TRBD1	TRBV6-5	-	TRBJ1-2	CASSYSQKGGAWGYTF
-	TRBV5-1	-	TRBJ1-1	CASSLAPGTEAFF
-	TRBV28	-	TRBJ1-4	CASSLAGLQLFF
-	TRBV30	-	TRBJ2-1	CAWRLVPNYNEQFF
TRBD1	TRBV7-2	-	TRBJ2-2	CASSLVTGGTGELFF
-	TRBV29-1	-	TRBJ1-2	CSVEADGYTF
TRBD1	TRBV15	-	TRBJ1-5	CATSRVQGPQPQHF
-	TRBV7-9	-	TRBJ1-3	CASSFQGAFGNTIYF
-	TRBV7-9	once	TRBJ1-1	CASSPASTEAFF
TRBD1	TRBV18	once	TRBJ1-2	CASSPQQGKGNGYTF
-	TRBV5-1	once	TRBJ2-1	CASSFPAVDEQFF
-	TRBV30	-	TRBJ1-1	CAWRLDRSEAFF
-	TRBV2	-	TRBJ1-4	CASSEGGLLQKLFF
-	TRBV28	-	TRBJ2-3	CASSFTLIVRDSYTDTQYF
TRBD1	TRBV18	-	TRBJ1-6	CASSPNRQGRPFDSPLHF
-	TRBV20-1	-	TRBJ1-1	CSASGAEGRGPEAFF
-	TRBV27	-	TRBJ1-2	CASRVTGLGGYTF
-	TRBV3-1/TRBV3-2	-	TRBJ2-7	CASSLGSYEQYF
-	TRBV7-9	-	TRBJ1-1	CASSLARTGNLNTEAFF
-	TRBV7-9	-	TRBJ1-2	CASSWVEQGNYGYTF
TRBD2	TRBV4-1	-	TRBJ2-3	CASSPLAVTGTDTQYF